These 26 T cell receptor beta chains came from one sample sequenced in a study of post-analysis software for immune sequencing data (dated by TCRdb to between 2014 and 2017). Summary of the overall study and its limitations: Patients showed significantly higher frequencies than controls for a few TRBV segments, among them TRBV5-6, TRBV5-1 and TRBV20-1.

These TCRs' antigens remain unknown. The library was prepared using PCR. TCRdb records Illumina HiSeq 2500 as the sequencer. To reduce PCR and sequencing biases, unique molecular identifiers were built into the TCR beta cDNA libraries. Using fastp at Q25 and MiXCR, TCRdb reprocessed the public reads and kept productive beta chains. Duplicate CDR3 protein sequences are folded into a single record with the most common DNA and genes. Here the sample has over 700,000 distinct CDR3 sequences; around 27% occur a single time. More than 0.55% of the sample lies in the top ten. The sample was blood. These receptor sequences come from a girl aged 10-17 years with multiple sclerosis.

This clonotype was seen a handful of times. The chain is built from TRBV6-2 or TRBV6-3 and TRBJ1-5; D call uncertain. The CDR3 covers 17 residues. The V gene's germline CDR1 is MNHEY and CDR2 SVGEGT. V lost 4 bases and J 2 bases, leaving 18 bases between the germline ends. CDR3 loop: CASSSGLLNEGNQPQHF. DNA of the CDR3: TGTGCCAGCAGTTCGGGCCTACTAAATGAGGGCAATCAGCCCCAGCATTTT.

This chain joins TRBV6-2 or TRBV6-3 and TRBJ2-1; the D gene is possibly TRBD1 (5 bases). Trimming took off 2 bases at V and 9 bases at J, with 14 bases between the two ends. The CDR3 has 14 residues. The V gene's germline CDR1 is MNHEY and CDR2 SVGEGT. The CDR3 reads CASSYAQGRGEQFF. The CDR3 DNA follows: TGTGCCAGCAGTTACGCCCAGGGTCGAGGTGAGCAGTTCTTC.

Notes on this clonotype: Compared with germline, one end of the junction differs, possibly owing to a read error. The CDR3 here is CASSYRGPSYEQYF. In DNA form, the CDR3 reads TGTGCCAGCAGCTACAGGGGCCCCTCCTACGAGCAGTACTTC. The rearrangement uses TRBV5-1 and TRBJ2-7, with 7 bases aligning to TRBD1. This CDR3 spans 14 amino acids. Germline CDR1 is SGHRS and CDR2 is YFSETQ.

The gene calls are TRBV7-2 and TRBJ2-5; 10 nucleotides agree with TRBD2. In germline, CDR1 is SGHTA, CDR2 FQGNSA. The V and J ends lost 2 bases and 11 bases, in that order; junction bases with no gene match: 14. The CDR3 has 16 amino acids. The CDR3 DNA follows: TGTGCCAGCAGCTTACCGATGCTAGCGGGAGCAAATGAGCAGTACTTC. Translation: CASSLPMLAGANEQYF.

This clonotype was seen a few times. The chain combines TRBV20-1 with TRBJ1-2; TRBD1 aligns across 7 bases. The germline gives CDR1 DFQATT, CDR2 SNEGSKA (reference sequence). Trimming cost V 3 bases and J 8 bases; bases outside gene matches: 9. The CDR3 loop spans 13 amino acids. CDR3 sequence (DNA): TGCAGTGCTAGTGTTTTAGGGGGCGGAGGCTACACCTTC. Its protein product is CSASVLGGGGYTF.

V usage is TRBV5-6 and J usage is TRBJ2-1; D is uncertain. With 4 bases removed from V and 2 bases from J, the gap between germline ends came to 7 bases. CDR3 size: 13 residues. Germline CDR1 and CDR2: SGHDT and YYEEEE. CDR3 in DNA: TGTGCCAGCAGCCCTGAGCCCTACAATGAGCAGTTCTTC. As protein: CASSPEPYNEQFF. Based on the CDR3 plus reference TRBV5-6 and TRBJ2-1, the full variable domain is DAGVTQSPTHLIKTRGQQVTLRCSPKSGHDTVSWYQQALGQGPQFIFQYYEEEERQRGNFPDRFSGHQFPNYSSELNVNALLLGDSALYLCASSPEPYNEQFFGPGTRLTVL.

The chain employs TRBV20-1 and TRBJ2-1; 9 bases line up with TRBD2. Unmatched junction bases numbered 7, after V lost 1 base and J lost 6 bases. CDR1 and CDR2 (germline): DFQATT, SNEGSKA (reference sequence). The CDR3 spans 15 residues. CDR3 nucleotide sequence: TGCAGTGCTAGAGGTATAGCGGGAGAGGTCAATGAGCAGTTCTTC. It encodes CSARGIAGEVNEQFF.

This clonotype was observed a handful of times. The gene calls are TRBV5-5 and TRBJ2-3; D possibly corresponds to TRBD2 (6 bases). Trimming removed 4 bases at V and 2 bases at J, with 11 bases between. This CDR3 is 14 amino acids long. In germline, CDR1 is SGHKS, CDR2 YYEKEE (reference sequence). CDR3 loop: CASSPTSTTDTQYF. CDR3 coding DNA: TGTGCCAGCAGCCCTACTAGCACCACAGATACGCAGTATTTT.

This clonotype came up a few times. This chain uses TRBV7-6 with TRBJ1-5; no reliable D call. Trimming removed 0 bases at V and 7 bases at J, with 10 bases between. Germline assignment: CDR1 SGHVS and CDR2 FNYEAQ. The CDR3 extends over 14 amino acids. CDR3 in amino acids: CASSLALGDQPQHF. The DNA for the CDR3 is TGTGCCAGCAGCTTAGCGTTGGGTGACCAGCCCCAGCATTTT.

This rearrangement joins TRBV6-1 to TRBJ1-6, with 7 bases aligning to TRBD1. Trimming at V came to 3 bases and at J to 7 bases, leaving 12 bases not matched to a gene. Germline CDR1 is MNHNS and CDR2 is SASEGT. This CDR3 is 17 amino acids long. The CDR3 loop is CASSERTLTGMNSPLHF. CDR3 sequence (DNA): TGTGCCAGCAGTGAGCGGACCTTGACAGGGATGAATTCACCCCTCCACTTT.

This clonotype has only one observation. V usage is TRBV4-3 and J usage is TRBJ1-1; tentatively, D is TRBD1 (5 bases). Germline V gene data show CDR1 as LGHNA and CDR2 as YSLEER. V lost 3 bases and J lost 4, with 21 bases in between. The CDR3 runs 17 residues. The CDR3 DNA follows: TGCGCCAGCAGCCAGACGGCCATTGGGCAGGGATCCACTGAAGCTTTCTTT. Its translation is CASSQTAIGQGSTEAFF.

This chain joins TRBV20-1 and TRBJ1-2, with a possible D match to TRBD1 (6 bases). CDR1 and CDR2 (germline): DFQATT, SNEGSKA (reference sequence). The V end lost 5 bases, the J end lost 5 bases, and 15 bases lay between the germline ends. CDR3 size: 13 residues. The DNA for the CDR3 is TGCAGTGCTCGCTCGGGGGACACATATGGCTACACCTTC. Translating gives CSARSGDTYGYTF.

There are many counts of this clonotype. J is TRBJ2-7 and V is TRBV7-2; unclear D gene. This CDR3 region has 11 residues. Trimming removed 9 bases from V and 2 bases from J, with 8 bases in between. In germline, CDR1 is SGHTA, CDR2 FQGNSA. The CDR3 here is CASGGTYEQYF. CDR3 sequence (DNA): TGTGCCAGTGGCGGTACCTACGAGCAGTACTTC.

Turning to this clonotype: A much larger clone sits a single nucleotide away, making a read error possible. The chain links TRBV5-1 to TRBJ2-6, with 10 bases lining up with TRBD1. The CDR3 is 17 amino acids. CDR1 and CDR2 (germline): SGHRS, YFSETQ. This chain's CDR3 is CAGSLGTGAAGANVLTF. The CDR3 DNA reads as TGCGCCGGCAGCTTGGGGACAGGGGCTGCTGGGGCCAACGTCCTGACTTTC.

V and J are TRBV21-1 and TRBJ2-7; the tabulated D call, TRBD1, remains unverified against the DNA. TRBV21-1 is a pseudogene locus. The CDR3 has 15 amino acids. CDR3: CASSKVGRGRNEQYF. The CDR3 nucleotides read TGTGCCAGCAGCAAAGTAGGCAGGGGAAGGAACGAGCAGTACTTC.

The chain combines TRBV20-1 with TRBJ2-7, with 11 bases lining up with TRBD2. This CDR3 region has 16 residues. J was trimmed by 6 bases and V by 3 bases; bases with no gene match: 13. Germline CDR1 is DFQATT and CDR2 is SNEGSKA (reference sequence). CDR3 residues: CSARFSGRASLGEQYF. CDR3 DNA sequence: TGCAGTGCTAGGTTTAGCGGGAGGGCCTCTCTGGGCGAGCAGTACTTC.

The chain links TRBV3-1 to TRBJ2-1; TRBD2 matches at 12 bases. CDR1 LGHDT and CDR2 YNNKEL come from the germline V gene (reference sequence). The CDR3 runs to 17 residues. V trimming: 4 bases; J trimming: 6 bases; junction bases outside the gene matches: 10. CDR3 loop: CASSPFFLAGGANEQFF. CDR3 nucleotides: TGTGCCAGCAGCCCCTTCTTTCTAGCGGGAGGGGCCAATGAGCAGTTCTTC.

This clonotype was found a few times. The CDR3 protein is CASKGPGANYGYTF. In DNA form, the CDR3 reads TGTGCCAGCAAGGGACCAGGGGCTAACTATGGCTACACCTTC. The chain recombines TRBV7-9 with TRBJ1-2; D possibly corresponds to TRBD1 (6 bases). This CDR3 is 14 amino acids long. Trimming removed 7 bases from V and 0 bases from J, with 12 bases in between. Germline CDR1 SEHNR, CDR2 FQNEAQ (reference sequence).

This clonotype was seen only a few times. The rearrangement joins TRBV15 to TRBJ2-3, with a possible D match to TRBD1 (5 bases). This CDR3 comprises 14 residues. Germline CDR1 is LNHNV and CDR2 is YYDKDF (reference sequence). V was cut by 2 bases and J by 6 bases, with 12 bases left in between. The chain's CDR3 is CATSRQGQGDTQYF. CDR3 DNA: TGTGCCACCAGCAGACAGGGTCAGGGTGATACGCAGTATTTT.

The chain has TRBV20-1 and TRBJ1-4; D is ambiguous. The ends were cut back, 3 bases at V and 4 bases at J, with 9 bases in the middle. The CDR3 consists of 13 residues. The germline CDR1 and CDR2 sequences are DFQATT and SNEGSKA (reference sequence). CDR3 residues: CSASLVLNEKLFF. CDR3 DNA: TGCAGTGCTAGTCTTGTCCTTAATGAAAAACTGTTTTTT.

CDR3 in amino acids: CSAAGDRDGLVANEQFF. CDR3 coding DNA: TGCAGCGCCGCGGGGGACAGAGATGGACTAGTGGCCAATGAGCAGTTCTTC. The chain links TRBV29-1 to TRBJ2-1, with D perhaps given as TRBD1 or TRBD2 (7 bases each). V shed 7 bases and J shed 6 bases, with 28 bases lying between them. Per the germline V gene, CDR1 is SQVTM and CDR2 is ANQGSEA. The CDR3 spans 17 residues.

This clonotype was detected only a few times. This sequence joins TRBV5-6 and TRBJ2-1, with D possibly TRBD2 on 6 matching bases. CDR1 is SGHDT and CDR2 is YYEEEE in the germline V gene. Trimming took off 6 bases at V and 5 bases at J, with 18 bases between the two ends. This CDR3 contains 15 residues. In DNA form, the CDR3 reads TGTGCCAGCACTCTCGGAGGGCGTGCGAACAATGAGCAGTTCTTC. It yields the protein CASTLGGRANNEQFF.

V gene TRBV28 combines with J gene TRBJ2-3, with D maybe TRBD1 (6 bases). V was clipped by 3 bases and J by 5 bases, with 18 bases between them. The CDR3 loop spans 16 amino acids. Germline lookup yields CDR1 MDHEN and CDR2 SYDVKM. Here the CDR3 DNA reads TGTGCCAGCAGTTTGTACGGGACATCCTACGGAGATACGCAGTATTTT. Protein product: CASSLYGTSYGDTQYF.

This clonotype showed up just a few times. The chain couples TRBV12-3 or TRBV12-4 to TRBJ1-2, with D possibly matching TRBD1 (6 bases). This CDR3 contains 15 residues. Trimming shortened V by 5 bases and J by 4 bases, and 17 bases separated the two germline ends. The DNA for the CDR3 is TGTGCCAGCAGTCTCAACAGGGCCCGAAGCTATGGCTACACCTTC. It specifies CASSLNRARSYGYTF.

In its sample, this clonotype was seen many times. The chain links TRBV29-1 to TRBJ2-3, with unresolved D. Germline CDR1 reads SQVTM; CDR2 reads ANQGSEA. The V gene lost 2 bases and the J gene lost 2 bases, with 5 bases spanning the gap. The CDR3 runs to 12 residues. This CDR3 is CSVEPVTDTQYF. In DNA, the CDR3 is TGCAGCGTTGAACCCGTCACAGATACGCAGTATTTT.

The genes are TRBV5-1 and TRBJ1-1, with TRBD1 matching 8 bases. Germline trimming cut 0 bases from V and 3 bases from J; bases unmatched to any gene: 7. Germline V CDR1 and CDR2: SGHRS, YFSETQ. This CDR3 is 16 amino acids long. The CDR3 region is CASSLEGTGGDTEAFF. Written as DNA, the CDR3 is TGCGCCAGCAGCTTGGAAGGAACAGGGGGAGACACTGAAGCTTTCTTT.